This T cell receptor (beta chain) is drawn from a study of OX40 agonist ivuxolimab in advanced cancers. Study background: From roughly 20 to 85 years was the age range, with a mean of approximately 63 years, and about 83% were male. Three patients had partial responses: one hepatocellular carcinoma, two cutaneous melanoma.

CDR3 length: 14 amino acids. The V gene's germline CDR1 is SGHTA and CDR2 FQGNSA. Trimming removed 3 bases from V and 4 bases from J, with 10 bases in between. Produced via immunoSEQ multiplex PCR; TCRdb's table is partial and in-frame only. The table includes about 64,000 clones, less than 90% detected once. On this clone itself: Its specificity is unknown.

Study observations and caveats: CD4+ and CD8+ blood T cells expanded clonally by week 6 at 0.1 to 3.0 mg/kg.

The sequencing used CD4+ or CD8+ T cells sorted from blood, collected in a trial of the OX40 agonist ivuxolimab. The TCR originated in an adult with an advanced solid tumor such as melanoma, head and neck, liver or kidney cancer. This chain links TRBV7-2 with TRBJ1-5, with unresolved D. The CDR3 loop is CASSFGRVNQPQHF. The CDR3 DNA reads TGTGCCAGCAGCTTTGGTAGGGTAAATCAGCCCCAGCATTTT.